Presented here are 12 T cell receptor beta chains from one specimen sequenced in a study of blood T cell repertoires in COVID-19. Here immunoSEQ multiplex PCR was the method, and the copy in TCRdb shows in-frame clones only, minus some. The top ten clones hold about 4.2% of a sample with under 350,000 clones, 70% to 90% of them seen once. Sequencing was performed on PBMCs or T cells enriched from blood (not recorded which). The receptors were sampled from a man between 25 and 39 years old who had recovered from COVID-19.

This chain uses TRBV6-1 with TRBJ2-2; possible D gene TRBD1, 5 bases. Germline V gene data show CDR1 as MNHNS and CDR2 as SASEGT. V lost 8 bases and J lost 3, with 10 bases in between. CDR3 length equals 13 residues. The CDR3 is CASAGQDTGELFF. The CDR3 DNA reads as TGTGCCAGCGCAGGGCAGGACACCGGGGAGCTGTTTTTT.

V usage is TRBV6-5 and J usage is TRBJ2-1; D gene uncertain. V lost 2 bases and J lost 10, with 9 bases in between. The germline CDR1 and CDR2 sequences are MNHEY and SVGAGI. This CDR3 region has 12 residues. The CDR3 coding sequence is TGTGCCAGCAGTTACCGGGTTGGCGAGCAGTTCTTC. Translation gives CASSYRVGEQFF.

The chain uses TRBV4-1 and TRBJ1-2; unclear D gene. Trimming took off 2 bases at V and 6 bases at J, with 19 bases between the two ends. CDR1 and CDR2 (germline): MGHRA, YSYEKL. The CDR3 loop spans 16 amino acids. CDR3 bases: TGCGCCAGCAGCCAACCCGGCCGGGATCCAAATGATGGCTACACCTTC. It translates to CASSQPGRDPNDGYTF.

This CDR3 reads CASSKRQRQETQYF. In DNA, the CDR3 is TGTGCCAGCAGCAAAAGACAGAGACAAGAGACCCAGTACTTC. This chain uses TRBV6-5 with TRBJ2-5; perhaps TRBD1 as D (5 bases). The CDR3 is made up of 14 amino acids. V was shortened by 6 bases and J by 2 bases, with 13 bases between the two germline ends. Germline CDR1 and CDR2: MNHEY and SVGAGI.

This sequence joins TRBV18 and TRBJ2-5, with TRBD2 matching 8 bases. J was trimmed by 5 bases and V by 6 bases; bases with no gene match: 11. The germline CDR1 and CDR2 sequences are KGHSH and LQKENI. The CDR3 covers 15 residues. The DNA for the CDR3 is TGTGCCAGCTCCCCTTCAGCGGGAGTCGGTGAGACCCAGTACTTC. This codes for CASSPSAGVGETQYF.

The chain links TRBV5-4 to TRBJ1-2, with no clear D. Per the germline V gene, CDR1 is SGHNT and CDR2 is YYREEE (reference sequence). This CDR3 has 16 residues. V shed 4 bases and J shed 0 bases, with 16 bases lying between them. The chain's CDR3 is CASSPDVFRANYGYTF. In DNA, the CDR3 is TGTGCCAGCAGCCCCGACGTCTTTCGGGCTAACTATGGCTACACCTTC.

This rearrangement joins TRBV28 to TRBJ2-7, with 9 bases identical to TRBD1. The CDR3 is 15 amino acids. Per germline, CDR1 MDHEN and CDR2 SYDVKM. J lost 1 base, V lost 6 bases, and 7 bases had no gene match. The CDR3 sequence: CASRPTGTGSYEQYF. Here the CDR3 DNA reads TGTGCCAGCAGACCGACCGGGACAGGGTCCTACGAGCAGTACTTC.

The CDR3 sequence: CASGKAGTYEQYF. In DNA form, the CDR3 reads TGTGCCAGCGGGAAGGCAGGGACCTACGAGCAGTACTTC. The gene calls are TRBV3-1 (or the pseudogene TRBV3-2) and TRBJ2-7, with a weak D call TRBD1 (5 bases). V was trimmed by 8 bases and J by 2 bases, leaving 13 bases between them. The CDR3 has 13 amino acids. CDR1 and CDR2 from the germline V gene are LGHDT and YNNKEL (reference sequence).

The chain employs TRBV6-5 and TRBJ1-2; tentatively, D is TRBD1 (5 bases). The CDR3 contains 15 residues. Per the germline V gene, CDR1 is MNHEY and CDR2 is SVGAGI. V lost 2 bases, J lost 4 bases, and 14 bases lay in between. In DNA form, the CDR3 reads TGTGCCAGCAGTTACAGGGACCGGGAGGGCTATGGCTACACCTTC. Encoded protein: CASSYRDREGYGYTF.

The chain employs TRBV7-2 and TRBJ1-3, with D perhaps TRBD1 (5 bases). The CDR3 runs to 17 residues. V dropped 3 bases and J dropped 3 bases, with 18 bases sitting between them. The germline CDR1 and CDR2 sequences are SGHTA and FQGNSA. CDR3 loop: CASSFSGTLLSGNTIYF. In DNA form, the CDR3 reads TGTGCCAGCAGCTTTTCCGGGACTCTACTTAGTGGAAACACCATATATTTT.

Remarks on this clone: The germline gene is not matched at one end of the junction; a read error may be the cause. The J gene is TRBJ2-7, the V gene TRBV6-5; no definite D call. CDR3 size: 12 residues. CDR1 is MNHEY and CDR2 is SVGAGI in the germline V gene. Here the CDR3 DNA reads TGTGCCAGCACCCCTGGTGGCAGATTGCTAGACTTC. As protein: CASTPGGRLLDF.

The rearrangement uses TRBV3-1 (or the pseudogene TRBV3-2) and TRBJ2-1; 12 bases line up with TRBD2. V lost 3 bases and J lost 16; bases outside the gene matches: 4. Germline CDR1 is LGHDT and CDR2 is YNNKEL (reference sequence). The CDR3 runs to 12 residues. The CDR3, as DNA: TGTGCCAGCAGCCAGACTAGCGGGGGATGCTTCTTC. It is translated as CASSQTSGGCFF.